This note documents a single T cell receptor (beta chain) sequence. No antigen is known for it. No quality values exist for individual bases; no much larger clone is one base distant. Collaborating institutions collected whole blood in K2EDTA tubes following their own protocols. For TCRbeta analysis, collaborators shipped samples in one of three forms: frozen whole blood, isolated PBMCs, or DNA extracted from either of those sample types. The sample comes from a study of blood T cell repertoires in COVID-19 (dated by TCRdb to the early 2020s). In the study overall: Samples from collaborators originated in the United States, Italy and Spain and spanned both the acute and convalescent phases of COVID-19. The material from the prospective study consisted of cDNA or gDNA derived from T cells, B-cell-depleted T cells, or PBMCs. Deeply sampled blood TCRbeta repertoires from subjects exposed to, actively infected with, or recovered from COVID-19 were included in the dataset. The repertoires were made available in a free public database intended to serve as a resource for research on the immune response to SARS-CoV-2. Samples were obtained from the ongoing ImmuneRACE study (first 160 participants) and from 1,254 subjects provided by 6 global collaborators. The sample metadata nearly always contained a de-identified subject ID, COVID-19 status, age in years and sex. HLA class I and class II types, where available, came from metadata supplied by the sample provider rather than from assay-based typing.

The immunoSEQ Assay, a bias-controlled multiplex PCR, was used to amplify TCRbeta CDR3 regions from genomic DNA. For the original study's pipeline: Nucleated cell counts per sample were estimated from amplification of reference gene primers within the assay. To quantify the absolute abundance of each unique TCRbeta CDR3 rearrangement, sequence reads were collapsed and filtered. For each sample, productive Simpson clonality was calculated by taking the square root of Simpson's diversity index across productive rearrangements. What TCRdb holds here is the immuneACCESS table cut down to in-frame rearrangements. Part of the clones is not present; checked against another copy, under half of the missing clones reflect an unresolved V gene, and the others are unexplained. V and J calls and clone size are given by that table; D and trimming were obtained from the DNA. The sample has approximately 190,000 clones on record, around four fifths of them singletons. The ten largest clones capture less than 20% of the sample.

Study-wide conclusions, independent of this receptor: Clinical and demographic metadata were provided uncurated, with the amount varying by source and participant.

The CDR3 sequence holds 16 residues, the cysteine and phenylalanine included. Only CDR3 DNA is held: 48 bases, read in frame from base 1. The germline V gene (reference sequence) provides CDR1 LNHDA and CDR2 SQIVND. V and J are trimmed by 8 bases and 3 bases, and the gene matches miss 9 bases of the junction. Material for sequencing was peripheral blood. The clonotype originates from a human donor in a cohort sampled during active COVID-19. The sequence links TRBV19 to TRBJ2-1, with 11 central nucleotides matching TRBD2. The CDR3 protein is CASQIGTSGDYNEQFF. The DNA is TGTGCCAGTCAAATCGGGACTAGCGGAGACTACAATGAGCAGTTCTTC.